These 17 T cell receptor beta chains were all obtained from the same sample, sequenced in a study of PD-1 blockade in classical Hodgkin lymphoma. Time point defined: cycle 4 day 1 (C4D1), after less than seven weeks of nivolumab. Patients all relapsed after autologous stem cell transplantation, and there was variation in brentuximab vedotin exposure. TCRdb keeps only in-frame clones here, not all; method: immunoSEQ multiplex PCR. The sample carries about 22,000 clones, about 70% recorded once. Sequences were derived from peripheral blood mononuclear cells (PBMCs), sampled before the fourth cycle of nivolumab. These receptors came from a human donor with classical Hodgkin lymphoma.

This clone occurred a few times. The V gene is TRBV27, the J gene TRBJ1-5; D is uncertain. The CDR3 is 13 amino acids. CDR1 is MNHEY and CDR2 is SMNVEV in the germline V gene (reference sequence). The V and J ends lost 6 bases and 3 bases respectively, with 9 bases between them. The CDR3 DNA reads TGTGCCAGCAGGGTCGGATTCAATCAGCCCCAGCATTTT. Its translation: CASRVGFNQPQHF.

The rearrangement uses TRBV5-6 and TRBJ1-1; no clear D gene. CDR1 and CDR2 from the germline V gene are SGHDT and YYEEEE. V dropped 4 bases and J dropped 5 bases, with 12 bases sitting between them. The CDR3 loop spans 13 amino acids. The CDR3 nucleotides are TGTGCCAGCAGCGGGGATTTTCGGACTGAAGCTTTCTTT. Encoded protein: CASSGDFRTEAFF. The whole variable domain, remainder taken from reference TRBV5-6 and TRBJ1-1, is DAGVTQSPTHLIKTRGQQVTLRCSPKSGHDTVSWYQQALGQGPQFIFQYYEEEERQRGNFPDRFSGHQFPNYSSELNVNALLLGDSALYLCASSGDFRTEAFFGQGTRLTVV.

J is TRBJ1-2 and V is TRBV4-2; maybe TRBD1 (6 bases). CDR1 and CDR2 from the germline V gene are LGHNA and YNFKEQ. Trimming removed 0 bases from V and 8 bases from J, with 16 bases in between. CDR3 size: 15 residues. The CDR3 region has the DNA TGTGCCAGCAGCCAAGAAATCTTCCAGGGGCTCGGCTACACCTTC. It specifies CASSQEIFQGLGYTF.

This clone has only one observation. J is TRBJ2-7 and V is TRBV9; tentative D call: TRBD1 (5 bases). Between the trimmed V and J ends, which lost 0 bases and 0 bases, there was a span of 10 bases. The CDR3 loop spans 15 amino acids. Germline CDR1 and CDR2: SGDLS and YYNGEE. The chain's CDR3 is CASSVEGVSSYEQYF. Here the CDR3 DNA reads TGTGCCAGCAGCGTAGAAGGGGTCAGCTCCTACGAGCAGTACTTC.

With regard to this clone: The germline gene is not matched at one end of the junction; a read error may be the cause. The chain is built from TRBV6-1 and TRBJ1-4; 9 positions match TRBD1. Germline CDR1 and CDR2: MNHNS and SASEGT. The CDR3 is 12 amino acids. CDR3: CASSEWGDRETF. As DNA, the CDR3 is TGTGCCAGCAGTGAATGGGGGGACAGGGAGACCTTT.

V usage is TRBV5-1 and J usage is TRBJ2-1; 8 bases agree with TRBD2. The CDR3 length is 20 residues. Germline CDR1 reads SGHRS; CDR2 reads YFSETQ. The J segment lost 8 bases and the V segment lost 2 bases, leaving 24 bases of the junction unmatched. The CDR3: CASSFPHSGEGLVQPDEQFF. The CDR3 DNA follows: TGCGCCAGCAGCTTCCCCCATAGCGGGGAGGGCCTTGTCCAACCCGATGAGCAGTTCTTC.

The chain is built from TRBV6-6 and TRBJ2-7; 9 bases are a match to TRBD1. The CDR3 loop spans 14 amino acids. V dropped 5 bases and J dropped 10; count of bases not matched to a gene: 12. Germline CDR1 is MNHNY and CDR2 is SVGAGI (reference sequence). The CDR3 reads CASSPPGQGVGQYF. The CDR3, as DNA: TGTGCCAGCAGTCCGCCGGGACAGGGAGTGGGACAGTACTTC.

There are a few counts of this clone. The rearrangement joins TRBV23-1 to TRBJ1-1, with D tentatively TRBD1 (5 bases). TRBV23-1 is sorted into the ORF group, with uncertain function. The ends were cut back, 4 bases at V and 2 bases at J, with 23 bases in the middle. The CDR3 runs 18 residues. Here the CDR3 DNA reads TGCGCCAGCAGTCTTCCAACCCGGGACCGGCGAGGCAACACTGAAGCTTTCTTT. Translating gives CASSLPTRDRRGNTEAFF.

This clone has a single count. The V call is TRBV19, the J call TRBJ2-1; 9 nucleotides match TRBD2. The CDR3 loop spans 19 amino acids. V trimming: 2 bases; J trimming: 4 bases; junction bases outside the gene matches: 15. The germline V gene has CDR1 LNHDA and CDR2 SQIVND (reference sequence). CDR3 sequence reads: CASSIFPAGGPIPYNEQFF. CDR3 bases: TGTGCCAGTAGTATATTCCCAGCGGGAGGCCCTATTCCTTACAATGAGCAGTTCTTC. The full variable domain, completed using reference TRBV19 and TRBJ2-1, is DGGITQSPKYLFRKEGQNVTLSCEQNLNHDAMYWYRQDPGQGLRLIYYSQIVNDFQKGDIAEGYSVSREKKESFPLTVTSAQKNPTAFYLCASSIFPAGGPIPYNEQFFGPGTRLTVL.

The CDR3 bases are TGTGCCAGCAGCCCCGGGACGAATAACTATGGCTACACCTTC. Translating gives CASSPGTNNYGYTF. The V call is TRBV5-6, the J call TRBJ1-2; a weak D match, TRBD1 (5 bases). The germline V gene encodes CDR1 SGHDT and CDR2 YYEEEE. This CDR3 region has 14 residues. V gave up 4 bases and J gave up 1 base, with 11 bases separating them.

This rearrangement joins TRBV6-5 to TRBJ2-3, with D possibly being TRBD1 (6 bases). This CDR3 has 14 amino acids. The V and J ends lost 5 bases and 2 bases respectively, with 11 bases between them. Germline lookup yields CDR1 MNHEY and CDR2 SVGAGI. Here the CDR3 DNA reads TGTGCCAGCAGTCCGCAGGGGTTCACAGATACGCAGTATTTT. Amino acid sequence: CASSPQGFTDTQYF.

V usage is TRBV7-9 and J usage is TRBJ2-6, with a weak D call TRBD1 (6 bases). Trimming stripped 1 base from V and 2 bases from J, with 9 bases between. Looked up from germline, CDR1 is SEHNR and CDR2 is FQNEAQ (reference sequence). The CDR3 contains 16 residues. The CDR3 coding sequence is TGTGCCAGCAGCTTAGGGGGGCCCCCTGGGGCCAACGTCCTGACTTTC. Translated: CASSLGGPPGANVLTF.

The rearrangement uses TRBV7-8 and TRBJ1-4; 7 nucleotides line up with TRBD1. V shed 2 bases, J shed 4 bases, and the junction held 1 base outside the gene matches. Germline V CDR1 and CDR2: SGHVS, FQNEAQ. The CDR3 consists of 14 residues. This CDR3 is CASSLQGGNEKLFF. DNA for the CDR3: TGTGCCAGCAGCTTACAGGGGGGTAATGAAAAACTGTTTTTT.

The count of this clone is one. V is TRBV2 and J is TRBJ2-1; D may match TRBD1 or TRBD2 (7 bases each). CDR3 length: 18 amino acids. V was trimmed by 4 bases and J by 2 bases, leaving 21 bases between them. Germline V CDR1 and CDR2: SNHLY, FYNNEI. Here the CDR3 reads CASSGTGLGTTTYNEQFF. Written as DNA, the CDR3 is TGTGCCAGCAGTGGGACAGGACTAGGGACGACTACCTACAATGAGCAGTTCTTC.

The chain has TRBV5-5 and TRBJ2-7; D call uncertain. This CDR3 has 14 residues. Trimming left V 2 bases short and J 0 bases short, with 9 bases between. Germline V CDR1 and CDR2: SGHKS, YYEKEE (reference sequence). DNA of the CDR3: TGTGCCAGCAGCTTCTCGGAAGTCTCCTACGAGCAGTACTTC. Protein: CASSFSEVSYEQYF.

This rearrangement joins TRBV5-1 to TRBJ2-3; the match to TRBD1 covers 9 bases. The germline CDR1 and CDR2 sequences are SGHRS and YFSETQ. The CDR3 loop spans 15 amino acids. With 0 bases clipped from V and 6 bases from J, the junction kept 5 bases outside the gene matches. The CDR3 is CASSLEGQGADTQYF. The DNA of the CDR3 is TGCGCCAGCAGCTTGGAGGGACAGGGAGCGGATACGCAGTATTTT.

The CDR3 loop is CASSLGAGALYEQYF. Written as DNA, the CDR3 is TGCGCCAGCAGCTTGGGAGCGGGGGCCCTCTACGAGCAGTACTTC. The V call is TRBV5-1, the J call TRBJ2-7; 8 positions agree with TRBD2. Trimming removed 0 bases from V and 3 bases from J; junction bases left unmatched: 5. The CDR3 has 15 residues. Germline V gene sequence: CDR1 SGHRS, CDR2 YFSETQ.